Sequencing of this T cell receptor beta chain was carried out in a study of T cells after yellow fever vaccination. TCRdb ran MiXCR on the 5' RACE reads and lists one entry per CDR3 protein. The sample contains roughly 250,000 distinct CDR3 sequences, approximately 13% of which appear only once. Many counts were recorded for this clonotype. V was trimmed by 0 bases and J by 3 bases, leaving 12 bases between them. This CDR3 spans 15 amino acids. The germline V gene encodes CDR1 MNHEY and CDR2 SVGAGI. The chain carries TRBV6-5 and TRBJ2-7; tentatively, D is TRBD2 (5 bases). The TCR sequence derives from a man aged 25-45 years who received the YFV17D yellow fever vaccine. The material was CD4+ T cells sorted from PBMCs, obtained 45 days after the yellow fever booster vaccination. CDR3 sequence: CASSYSRWEFYEQYF. DNA for the CDR3: TGTGCCAGCAGTTACTCGAGGTGGGAGTTCTACGAGCAGTACTTC.